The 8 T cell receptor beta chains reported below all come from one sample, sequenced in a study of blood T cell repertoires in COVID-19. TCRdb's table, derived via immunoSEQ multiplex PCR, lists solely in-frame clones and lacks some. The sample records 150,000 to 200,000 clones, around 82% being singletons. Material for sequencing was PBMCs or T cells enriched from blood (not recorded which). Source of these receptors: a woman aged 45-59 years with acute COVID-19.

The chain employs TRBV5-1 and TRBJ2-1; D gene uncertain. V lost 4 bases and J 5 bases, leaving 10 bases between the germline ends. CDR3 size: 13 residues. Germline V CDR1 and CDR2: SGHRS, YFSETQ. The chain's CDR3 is CASSQRIDNEQFF. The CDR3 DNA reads TGCGCCAGCAGCCAGAGGATAGACAATGAGCAGTTCTTC.

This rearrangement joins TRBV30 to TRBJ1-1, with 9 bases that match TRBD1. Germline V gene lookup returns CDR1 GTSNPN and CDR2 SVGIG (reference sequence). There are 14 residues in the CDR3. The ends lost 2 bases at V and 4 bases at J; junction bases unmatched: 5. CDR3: CAWSRGQGITEAFF. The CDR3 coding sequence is TGTGCCTGGAGTAGGGGACAGGGCATCACTGAAGCTTTCTTT.

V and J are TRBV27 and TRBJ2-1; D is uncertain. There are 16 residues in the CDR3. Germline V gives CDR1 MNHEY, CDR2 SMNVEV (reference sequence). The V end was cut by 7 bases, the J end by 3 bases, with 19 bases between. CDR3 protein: CASIRNSGANYNEQFF. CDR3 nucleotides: TGTGCCAGCATACGGAATAGTGGAGCTAACTACAATGAGCAGTTCTTC.

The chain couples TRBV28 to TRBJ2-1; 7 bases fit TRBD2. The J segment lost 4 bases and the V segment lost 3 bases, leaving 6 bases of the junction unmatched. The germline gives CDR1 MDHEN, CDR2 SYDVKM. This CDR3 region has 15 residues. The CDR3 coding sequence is TGTGCCAGCAGTTTGTCTGGGGGGGGGTACAATGAGCAGTTCTTC. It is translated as CASSLSGGGYNEQFF.

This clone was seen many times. The CDR3 loop is CASSFERGTQYF. DNA of the CDR3: TGTGCCAGCAGTTTTGAGCGAGGGACCCAGTACTTC. The chain employs TRBV12-3 or TRBV12-4 and TRBJ2-5, with D uncertain. With 3 bases removed from V and 7 bases from J, the gap between germline ends came to 9 bases. This CDR3 contains 12 residues.

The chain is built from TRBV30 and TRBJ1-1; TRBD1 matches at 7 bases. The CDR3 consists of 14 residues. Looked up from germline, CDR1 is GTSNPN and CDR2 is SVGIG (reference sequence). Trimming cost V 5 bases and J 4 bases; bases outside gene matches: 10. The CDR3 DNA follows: TGTGCCTGGCACGGACAGGAGATACTCACTGAAGCTTTCTTT. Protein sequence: CAWHGQEILTEAFF. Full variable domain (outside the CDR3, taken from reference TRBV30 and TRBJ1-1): SQTIHQWPATLVQPVGSPLSLECTVEGTSNPNLYWYRQAAGRGLQLLFYSVGIGQISSEVPQNLSASRPQDRQFILSSKKLLLSDSGFYLCAWHGQEILTEAFFGQGTRLTVV.

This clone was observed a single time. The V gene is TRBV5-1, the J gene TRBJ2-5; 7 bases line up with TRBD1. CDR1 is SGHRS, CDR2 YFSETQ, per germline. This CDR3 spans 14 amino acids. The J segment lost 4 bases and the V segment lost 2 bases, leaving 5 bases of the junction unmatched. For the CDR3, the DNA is TGCGCCAGCAGCTTCACAGGGGTAGGAGAGACCCAGTACTTC. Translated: CASSFTGVGETQYF.

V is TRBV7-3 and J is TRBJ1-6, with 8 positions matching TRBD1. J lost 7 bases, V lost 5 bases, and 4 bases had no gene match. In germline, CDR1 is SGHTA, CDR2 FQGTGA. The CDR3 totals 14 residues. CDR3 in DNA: TGTGCCAGCAGCCCCGGACAGGGAAATTCACCCCTCCACTTT. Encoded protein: CASSPGQGNSPLHF.